The subject of this entry is one T cell receptor beta chain. Its antigen is not identified. Germline assignment: CDR1 SGHAT and CDR2 FQDESV (reference sequence). The V end was cut by 5 bases, the J end by 3 bases, with 20 bases between. The CDR3 sequence is 16 residues long. This sample is part of a study of cytotoxic CD8 clonotypes in ibrutinib-treated CLL. Across the study: Of a cohort that held some 12 relapsed/refractory and around 15 treatment-naive patients, fewer than 18 were IGHV unmutated. The study's findings and limits: Higher circulating CD8+ T-cell counts strongly accompanied higher baseline clonality, above age-matched healthy donors. Stable or contracted on treatment, public clonotypes were also uncommon.

Produced via immunoSEQ multiplex PCR; TCRdb's table is partial and in-frame only. The sample carries about 300,000 clones, 60% to 80% recorded once. This sequence was found in a human donor with chronic lymphocytic leukemia. V gene TRBV11-1 combines with J gene TRBJ2-7; D is possibly TRBD2 (5 bases). Here the sequenced sample was PBMCs, taken at disease progression, from a patient treated with ibrutinib. The CDR3 coding sequence is TGTGCCAGCAGCGAGAGGTGGCGGTCGGGGTTCTACGAGCAGTACTTC. Amino acids: CASSERWRSGFYEQYF.